The rows below give T cell receptor beta chains drawn from one sample of a study of blood T cell repertoires in COVID-19. Data came from immunoSEQ multiplex PCR; TCRdb stores just in-frame clones and leaves some out. The data hold about 70,000 clones, with around 86% observed a single time. The source material was peripheral blood. The receptors derive from a man aged 50-60 years with active COVID-19. CDR3s include the opening cysteine and the closing phenylalanine or tryptophan. D genes are given only for firm matches.

>-|TRBV15
CATSLESGYGYTF
>-|TRBV7-8
CASSYGATSSYNEQFF
>-|TRBV7-3
CASSNKPGKSNGELFF
>-|TRBV6-1
CASSEQGSTGELFF
>-|TRBV4-1
CASSQDGPSPLHF
>-|TRBV14
CASSQGRGTEAFF
>-|TRBV5-4
CASSPPSGDGYTF
>TRBD1|TRBV7-8
CASSLGQAPGGQYF
>TRBD1|TRBV5-1
CASSTLTGDRTEAFF
>-|TRBV28
CASSLGGANYGYTF
>-|TRBV4-1
CASSQAPTADSPLHF
>-|TRBV7-2
CASSLGRGNTIYF
>-|TRBV5-1
CASRTSSDTQYF
>-|TRBV7-9
CASSPPLQENEKLFF
>TRBD1|TRBV7-9
CASDGHRGHGYTF